These 17 T cell receptor beta chains came from one sample sequenced in a study of T-cell memory formation after mild COVID-19. TCRdb re-analysed the 5' RACE reads in MiXCR, keeping a single row per CDR3 protein. This table has hundreds of thousands of distinct CDR3 sequences, 15% to 20% appearing once. Material for sequencing was PBMCs or a T cell subset sorted from them (not recorded which). The receptors stem from a man younger than 35 who had mild COVID-19 (a few samples of this study predate the infection). Cell type and time point are not known.

This sequence joins TRBV6-2 or TRBV6-3 and TRBJ2-7; D remains unclear. The V gene lost 4 bases and the J gene lost 1 base, with 14 bases spanning the gap. Germline CDR1 and CDR2: MNHEY and SVGEGT. CDR3 length equals 15 residues. CDR3 bases: TGTGCCAGCAGTTCGGGCGAATTCGGTTCCTACGAGCAGTACGTC. This translates into CASSSGEFGSYEQYV.

This chain uses TRBV20-1 with TRBJ2-5, with unresolved D. With 1 base removed from V and 4 bases from J, the gap between germline ends came to 16 bases. Germline CDR1 reads DFQATT; CDR2 reads SNEGSKA (reference sequence). The CDR3 is 15 residues long. The CDR3 spells CSARAPARDSETQYF. The CDR3 bases are TGCAGTGCTAGAGCCCCGGCTAGGGATTCAGAGACCCAGTACTTC.

The chain recombines TRBV5-1 with TRBJ2-1; D gene unclear. The V and J ends lost 0 bases and 3 bases respectively, with 13 bases between them. There are 16 residues in the CDR3. Germline V CDR1 and CDR2: SGHRS, YFSETQ. CDR3 coding DNA: TGCGCCAGCAGCTTGGAGGGCAGCCCAATCTACAATGAGCAGTTCTTC. Its translation: CASSLEGSPIYNEQFF.

The table lists this clonotype with a few counts. The chain uses TRBV29-1 and TRBJ2-4; the match to TRBD1 covers 8 bases. The CDR3 has 14 amino acids. Germline CDR1 and CDR2: SQVTM and ANQGSEA. J gave up 1 base and V 3 bases, and 2 bases lay outside the gene matches. The CDR3 loop is CSVEDREAKNIQYF. DNA of the CDR3: TGCAGCGTTGAGGACAGGGAGGCCAAAAACATTCAGTACTTC.

CDR3 residues: CATSDHSSGGGDTQYF. In DNA form, the CDR3 reads TGTGCCACCAGTGATCACTCTAGCGGGGGCGGAGATACGCAGTATTTT. The chain links TRBV24-1 to TRBJ2-3; 10 bases map to TRBD2. This CDR3 has 16 residues. CDR1 and CDR2 from the germline V gene are KGHDR and SFDVKD. J gave up 5 bases and V 3 bases, and 7 bases lay outside the gene matches.

The chain couples TRBV5-1 to TRBJ2-7; TRBD1 might be the D (6 bases). The germline CDR1 and CDR2 sequences are SGHRS and YFSETQ. This CDR3 comprises 14 residues. Trimming shortened V by 2 bases and J by 6 bases, and 15 bases separated the two germline ends. The CDR3 region is CASSFGQGILEQYF. DNA for the CDR3: TGCGCCAGCAGCTTCGGGCAGGGGATCCTCGAGCAGTACTTC. The variable domain in full, with the rest retrieved from reference TRBV5-1 and TRBJ2-7, is KAGVTQTPRYLIKTRGQQVTLSCSPISGHRSVSWYQQTPGQGLQFLFEYFSETQRNKGNFPGRFSGRQFSNSRSEMNVSTLELGDSALYLCASSFGQGILEQYFGPGTRLTVT.

The chain joins TRBV5-1 to TRBJ1-5, with 11 bases identical to TRBD1. The V gene end was trimmed by 6 bases and the J gene end by 4 bases; junction bases not matched to a gene: 12. The CDR3 runs 17 residues. Germline V gene lookup returns CDR1 SGHRS and CDR2 YFSETQ. CDR3 nucleotides: TGCGCCAGCACCCTACTTAACCGGGACAGGGGGAATCAGCCCCAGCATTTT. Its translation: CASTLLNRDRGNQPQHF.

This sequence joins TRBV11-3 and TRBJ2-1; 15 bases map to TRBD2. The CDR3 runs 16 residues. With 5 bases clipped from V and 9 bases from J, the junction kept 8 bases outside the gene matches. Germline V gene lookup returns CDR1 SGHNT and CDR2 YENEEA. The CDR3 region has the DNA TGTGCCAGCAGCCCAGGACTAGCGGGGGGGCGGGGTGAGCAGTTCTTC. This translates into CASSPGLAGGRGEQFF.

This chain joins TRBV7-3 and TRBJ1-2, with a possible D match to TRBD1 (5 bases). Looked up from germline, CDR1 is SGHTA and CDR2 is FQGTGA. The CDR3 loop spans 13 amino acids. V lost 5 bases and J 8 bases, leaving 15 bases between the germline ends. In DNA, the CDR3 is TGTGCCAGCAGCGTGGGGACTCTTGAAGGCTACACCTTC. Encoded protein: CASSVGTLEGYTF.

This chain connects TRBV7-9 to TRBJ1-2, with D possibly TRBD1 on 5 matching bases. Germline loops: CDR1 SEHNR, CDR2 FQNEAQ (reference sequence). The V end was cut by 7 bases, the J end by 2 bases, with 14 bases between. The CDR3 covers 14 residues. The CDR3 loop reads CASTTREGNYGYTF. As DNA, the CDR3 is TGTGCCAGCACCACTCGGGAGGGGAACTATGGCTACACCTTC. Full variable domain (remainder filled in from reference TRBV7-9 and TRBJ1-2): DTGVSQNPRHKITKRGQNVTFRCDPISEHNRLYWYRQTLGQGPEFLTYFQNEAQLEKSRLLSDRFSAERPKGSFSTLEIQRTEQGDSAMYLCASTTREGNYGYTFGSGTRLTVV.

This clonotype was seen only once. This chain joins TRBV5-1 and TRBJ2-1, with 9 bases identical to TRBD1. The trim removed 0 bases at V and 7 bases at J, leaving 5 bases unmatched. Germline V lookup: CDR1 SGHRS, CDR2 YFSETQ. CDR3 length equals 15 residues. The CDR3 loop reads CASSLGTGVTNEQFF. The CDR3 DNA reads as TGCGCCAGCAGCTTGGGGACAGGGGTGACAAATGAGCAGTTCTTC.

This clonotype was counted at least ten times. This chain connects TRBV7-3 to TRBJ2-3, with D tentatively TRBD2 (6 bases). Trimming pared 3 bases from V and 4 bases from J, leaving 11 bases between. Germline assignment: CDR1 SGHTA and CDR2 FQGTGA. The CDR3 totals 14 residues. This CDR3 is CASSFGLAADTQYF. Written as DNA, the CDR3 is TGTGCCAGCAGCTTCGGGTTAGCGGCAGATACGCAGTATTTT.

The V call is TRBV6-1, the J call TRBJ1-5; a possible D gene is TRBD1 (5 bases). V lost 5 bases to trimming and J lost 7 bases, with 9 bases between them. This CDR3 has 12 residues. The germline V gene encodes CDR1 MNHNS and CDR2 SASEGT. CDR3 protein: CASSQGWQPQHF. The DNA for the CDR3 is TGTGCCAGCAGTCAGGGTTGGCAGCCCCAGCATTTT.

This clonotype has a handful of counts. The V gene is TRBV23-1, the J gene TRBJ2-1; D may correspond to TRBD1 or TRBD2 (5 bases each). TRBV23-1 is designated an ORF whose function remains uncertain. Trimming stripped 3 bases from V and 2 bases from J, with 20 bases between. The CDR3 runs 18 residues. The CDR3 bases are TGCGCCAGCAGTCACTCACCCGGGGCCTTCCCCCCCTACAATGAGCAGTTCTTC. Encoded protein: CASSHSPGAFPPYNEQFF.

This clonotype was seen a few times. The chain recombines TRBV20-1 with TRBJ2-1, with TRBD2 identical over 12 bases. From germline, CDR1 is DFQATT and CDR2 SNEGSKA (reference sequence). V lost 6 bases, J lost 8 bases, and 11 bases stayed unmatched. The CDR3 runs 15 residues. CDR3 region: CSASPLAGGRDEQFF. The CDR3 DNA is TGCAGTGCCAGCCCCCTAGCGGGGGGGCGAGATGAGCAGTTCTTC.

The chain combines TRBV20-1 with TRBJ1-6, with TRBD1 as a possible D gene (5 bases). Germline V gene data show CDR1 as DFQATT and CDR2 as SNEGSKA (reference sequence). Trimming took off 0 bases at V and 7 bases at J, with 13 bases between the two ends. This CDR3 region has 15 residues. As DNA, the CDR3 is TGCAGTGCTAGAGAGGGGCCAGGGTACAATTCACCCCTCCACTTT. The encoded protein is CSAREGPGYNSPLHF.

The chain joins TRBV18 to TRBJ1-2; weak D call: TRBD1 (5 bases). Trimming took 8 bases from V and 6 from J, leaving 16 bases between them. Germline V CDR1 and CDR2: KGHSH, LQKENI. The CDR3 has 13 residues. In DNA, the CDR3 is TGTGCCAGCCGAGGGACCCCCGGGGATGGCTACACCTTC. It specifies CASRGTPGDGYTF. Using reference TRBV18 and TRBJ1-2 for the parts outside the CDR3, the full variable domain is NAGVMQNPRHLVRRRGQEARLRCSPMKGHSHVYWYRQLPEEGLKFMVYLQKENIIDESGMPKERFSAEFPKEGPSILRIQQVVRGDSAAYFCASRGTPGDGYTFGSGTRLTVV.